The 20 T cell receptor beta chains below come from one sample, sequenced in a study of T-cell memory formation after mild COVID-19. Using its own MiXCR run on the 5' RACE reads, TCRdb lists one record per CDR3 protein. This sample has roughly 150,000 distinct CDR3 sequences, with approximately 14% found just once. The source material was PBMCs or a T cell subset sorted from them (not recorded which). Receptors were obtained from an adult woman who had mild COVID-19 (a few samples of this study predate the infection). Cell type and time point are not known.

Notes on this clonotype: A read error may account for a junction end that differs from germline. The CDR3 sequence is CASSFSGRSTDTQYF. The CDR3 nucleotides read TGTGCTAGCAGCTTCAGTGGGAGGTCCACAGATACGCAGTATTTT. The chain is built from TRBV7-7 and TRBJ2-3, with D maybe TRBD2 (6 bases). The CDR3 has 15 residues. Per the germline V gene, CDR1 is SSHAT and CDR2 is FNYEAQ (reference sequence).

The gene calls are TRBV5-5 and TRBJ2-5, with no clear D. V dropped 4 bases and J dropped 5 bases, with 9 bases sitting between them. The CDR3 covers 12 residues. Germline CDR1 SGHKS, CDR2 YYEKEE (reference sequence). Here the CDR3 reads CASSPASETQYF. The CDR3 bases are TGTGCCAGCAGCCCTGCTAGTGAGACCCAGTACTTC.

This clonotype came up a few times. The gene calls are TRBV20-1 and TRBJ2-3; TRBD2 matches 9 bases. Germline CDR1 is DFQATT and CDR2 is SNEGSKA (reference sequence). CDR3 length: 16 amino acids. Trimming cost V 1 base and J 2 bases; bases outside gene matches: 7. The CDR3 bases are TGCAGTGCTAGAGGAGGAGCGGGGGGAAACACAGATACGCAGTATTTT. This encodes CSARGGAGGNTDTQYF.

The chain uses TRBV7-2 and TRBJ2-7; TRBD1 or TRBD2 may be the D gene (5 bases each). V dropped 5 bases and J dropped 4 bases, with 12 bases sitting between them. Looked up from germline, CDR1 is SGHTA and CDR2 is FQGNSA. This CDR3 has 13 residues. CDR3 nucleotide sequence: TGTGCCAGCAGCCCCCAGGGAGTTTACGAGCAGTACTTC. Translation: CASSPQGVYEQYF.

This clonotype came up a few times. The chain carries TRBV12-3 or TRBV12-4 and TRBJ2-5; D is undetermined. The CDR3 runs to 13 residues. V lost 5 bases to trimming and J lost 3 bases, with 10 bases between them. The CDR3 DNA is TGTGCCAGCAGTAAGGCCTCAGAAGAGACCCAGTACTTC. Its translation is CASSKASEETQYF.

This clonotype was counted ten times or more. This chain uses TRBV12-3 or TRBV12-4 with TRBJ2-1; D may match TRBD1 or TRBD2 (6 bases each). The V end was cut by 2 bases, the J end by 8 bases, with 10 bases between. The CDR3 consists of 13 residues. The DNA for the CDR3 is TGTGCCAGCAGTTTAACGAGGGGGGATGAGCAGTTCTTC. As protein: CASSLTRGDEQFF.

The V and J genes are TRBV2 and TRBJ2-5, with 10 nucleotides matching TRBD2. Germline V gives CDR1 SNHLY, CDR2 FYNNEI. This CDR3 spans 14 amino acids. V shed 8 bases and J 1 base; nucleotides not matched to a gene: 4. The CDR3 nucleotides are TGTGCCAGCTTTCTAGCGGGGGCCCAAGAGACCCAGTACTTC. Amino acids: CASFLAGAQETQYF. Filled out from reference TRBV2 and TRBJ2-5, the complete variable domain reads EPEVTQTPSHQVTQMGQEVILRCVPISNHLYFYWYRQILGQKVEFLVSFYNNEISEKSEIFDDQFSVERPDGSNFTLKIRSTKLEDSAMYFCASFLAGAQETQYFGPGTRLLVL.

The V gene is TRBV19, the J gene TRBJ2-7, with TRBD2 identical over 8 bases. The CDR3 length is 13 residues. CDR1 and CDR2 from the germline V gene are LNHDA and SQIVND (reference sequence). J gave up 3 bases and V 6 bases, and 4 bases lay outside the gene matches. The CDR3 DNA sequence: TGTGCCAGTAGGCTCCGGGAGGGCTACGAGCAGTACTTC. Translating it yields CASRLREGYEQYF. Full variable domain (remainder filled in from reference TRBV19 and TRBJ2-7): DGGITQSPKYLFRKEGQNVTLSCEQNLNHDAMYWYRQDPGQGLRLIYYSQIVNDFQKGDIAEGYSVSREKKESFPLTVTSAQKNPTAFYLCASRLREGYEQYFGPGTRLTVT.

The rearrangement joins TRBV5-1 to TRBJ2-7; weak D call: TRBD2 (5 bases). V was pared by 4 bases and J by 0 bases, with 11 bases between. The germline gives CDR1 SGHRS, CDR2 YFSETQ. This CDR3 is built from 14 residues. CDR3 amino acids: CASSERTDSYEQYV. As DNA, the CDR3 is TGCGCCAGCAGCGAAAGGACTGACTCCTACGAGCAGTACGTC.

The V gene is TRBV24-1, the J gene TRBJ2-3; 10 positions agree with TRBD2. V was pared by 5 bases and J by 0 bases, with 7 bases of the junction left unmatched. This CDR3 contains 17 residues. Germline V gene sequence: CDR1 KGHDR, CDR2 SFDVKD. This CDR3 reads CATSAPWTSGSTDTQYF. The CDR3 DNA is TGTGCCACCAGTGCCCCGTGGACTAGCGGAAGCACAGATACGCAGTATTTT.

In this sample, this clonotype turned up many times. The rearrangement uses TRBV9 and TRBJ2-3; the D gene is possibly TRBD2 (6 bases). CDR3 length: 15 amino acids. V was clipped by 2 bases and J by 3 bases, with 13 bases between them. CDR1 is SGDLS and CDR2 is YYNGEE in the germline V gene. CDR3 residues: CASSVAGSMTDTQYF. The CDR3 coding sequence is TGTGCCAGCAGCGTGGCCGGGAGTATGACAGATACGCAGTATTTT.

V and J are TRBV7-9 and TRBJ2-5, with 8 bases that match TRBD2. The CDR3 consists of 14 residues. Per the germline V gene, CDR1 is SEHNR and CDR2 is FQNEAQ (reference sequence). V lost 4 bases, J lost 5 bases, and 6 bases stayed unmatched. CDR3 coding DNA: TGTGCCAGCAGCTCTCGGGGGGGGTTCGAGACCCAGTACTTC. Translation gives CASSSRGGFETQYF.

V and J are TRBV6-5 and TRBJ1-2; 11 nucleotides agree with TRBD1. The J segment lost 4 bases and the V segment lost 4 bases, leaving 2 bases of the junction unmatched. CDR3 length: 14 residues. From germline, CDR1 is MNHEY and CDR2 SVGAGI. CDR3 DNA sequence: TGTGCCAGCAGTTCGGACAGGGGGCTCTATGGCTACACCTTC. It encodes CASSSDRGLYGYTF.

This clonotype was found a few times. The genes are TRBV5-6 and TRBJ1-6; the match to TRBD1 covers 9 bases. The CDR3 runs 16 residues. Trimming removed 0 bases from V and 10 bases from J; junction bases left unmatched: 8. Germline V gives CDR1 SGHDT, CDR2 YYEEEE. Written as DNA, the CDR3 is TGTGCCAGCAGCTTGGTGGCGGGACAGGGATCCTCACCCCTCCACTTT. Translation gives CASSLVAGQGSSPLHF.

Here the CDR3 DNA reads TGCGCCAGCAGCCGCCTGCCGGGACAGGGATCCTACGAGCAGTACTTC. Its protein product is CASSRLPGQGSYEQYF. This chain joins TRBV4-1 and TRBJ2-7, with 9 bases matching TRBD1. Germline trimming cut 4 bases from V and 1 base from J; bases unmatched to any gene: 8. CDR1 is MGHRA and CDR2 is YSYEKL in the germline V gene. The CDR3 loop spans 16 amino acids.

The chain carries TRBV7-6 and TRBJ2-3, with no clear D. Looked up from germline, CDR1 is SGHVS and CDR2 is FNYEAQ. CDR3 length: 15 residues. V was cut by 5 bases and J by 0 bases, with 12 bases left in between. The CDR3 nucleotides are TGTGCCAGCAGCCCTGTTTTTTCTAGCACAGATACGCAGTATTTT. Amino acid sequence: CASSPVFSSTDTQYF.

The chain combines TRBV18 with TRBJ2-1, with TRBD2 matching over 12 bases. From germline, CDR1 is KGHSH and CDR2 LQKENI. CDR3 length: 16 amino acids. With 3 bases clipped from V and 7 bases from J, the junction kept 7 bases outside the gene matches. The chain's CDR3 is CASSPRTSGNRNEQFF. The CDR3 DNA sequence: TGTGCCAGCTCACCGCGGACTAGCGGGAATCGTAATGAGCAGTTCTTC.

The chain employs TRBV4-3 and TRBJ2-7; D could derive from TRBD1 or TRBD2 (5 bases each). The CDR3 is 15 residues long. V was clipped by 0 bases and J by 3 bases, with 12 bases between them. From germline, CDR1 is LGHNA and CDR2 YSLEER. CDR3 coding DNA: TGCGCCAGCAGCCAAGATCGGGACGGGATCTACGAGCAGTACTTC. Amino acids: CASSQDRDGIYEQYF.

The sample holds a few counts of this clonotype. The chain carries TRBV2 and TRBJ2-3; TRBD2 aligns across 7 bases. With 1 base clipped from V and 3 bases from J, the junction kept 1 base outside the gene matches. This CDR3 contains 14 residues. The germline V gene encodes CDR1 SNHLY and CDR2 FYNNEI. CDR3 nucleotide sequence: TGTGCCAGCAGTGAAGGGGGAGGGACAGATACGCAGTATTTT. Encoded protein: CASSEGGGTDTQYF.

At least ten counts were recorded for this clonotype. CDR3 in amino acids: CASSRGGGVYEQYF. CDR3 bases: TGCGCCAGCAGCCGCGGAGGAGGGGTATACGAGCAGTACTTC. The chain carries TRBV4-1 and TRBJ2-7, with D tentatively TRBD2 (6 bases). The germline V and J ends were trimmed by 4 bases and 4 bases, with 14 bases remaining between them. This CDR3 is built from 14 residues. Germline CDR1 reads MGHRA; CDR2 reads YSYEKL.